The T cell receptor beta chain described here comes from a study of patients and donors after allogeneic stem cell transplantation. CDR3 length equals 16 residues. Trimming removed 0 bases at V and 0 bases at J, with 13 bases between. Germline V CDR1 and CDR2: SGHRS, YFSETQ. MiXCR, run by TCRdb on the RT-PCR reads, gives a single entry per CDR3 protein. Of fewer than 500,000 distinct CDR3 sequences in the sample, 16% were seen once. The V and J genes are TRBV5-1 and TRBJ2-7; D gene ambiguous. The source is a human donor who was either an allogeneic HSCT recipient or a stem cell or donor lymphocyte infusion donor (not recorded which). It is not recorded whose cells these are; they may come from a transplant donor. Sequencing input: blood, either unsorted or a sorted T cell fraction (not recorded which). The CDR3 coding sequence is TGCGCCAGCAGCTTGGACCCTATCACCACCTCCTACGAGCAGTACTTC. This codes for CASSLDPITTSYEQYF.